This TCR beta chain comes out of a study of cytomegalovirus exposure and HLA in healthy donors. It was with 60 Vbeta and 13 Jbeta primers that the PCR ran. The assay was immunoSEQ multiplex PCR, and TCRdb's table has in-frame clones only and misses some. The table has some 63,000 clones, about four fifths seen once; the top ten hold around 3.9%. This clone is a singleton in its sample. CDR3 length: 14 residues. Germline CDR1 SNHLY, CDR2 FYNNEI. Germline trimming cut 2 bases from V and 4 bases from J; bases unmatched to any gene: 3. This chain links TRBV2 with TRBJ2-5; 8 nucleotides line up with TRBD1. The sample was PBMCs. The source is a woman aged 40 to 50 in good health and CMV-seronegative. The CDR3 sequence: CASSERTGLETQYF. For the CDR3, the DNA is TGTGCCAGCAGTGAACGGACAGGGTTAGAGACCCAGTACTTC.